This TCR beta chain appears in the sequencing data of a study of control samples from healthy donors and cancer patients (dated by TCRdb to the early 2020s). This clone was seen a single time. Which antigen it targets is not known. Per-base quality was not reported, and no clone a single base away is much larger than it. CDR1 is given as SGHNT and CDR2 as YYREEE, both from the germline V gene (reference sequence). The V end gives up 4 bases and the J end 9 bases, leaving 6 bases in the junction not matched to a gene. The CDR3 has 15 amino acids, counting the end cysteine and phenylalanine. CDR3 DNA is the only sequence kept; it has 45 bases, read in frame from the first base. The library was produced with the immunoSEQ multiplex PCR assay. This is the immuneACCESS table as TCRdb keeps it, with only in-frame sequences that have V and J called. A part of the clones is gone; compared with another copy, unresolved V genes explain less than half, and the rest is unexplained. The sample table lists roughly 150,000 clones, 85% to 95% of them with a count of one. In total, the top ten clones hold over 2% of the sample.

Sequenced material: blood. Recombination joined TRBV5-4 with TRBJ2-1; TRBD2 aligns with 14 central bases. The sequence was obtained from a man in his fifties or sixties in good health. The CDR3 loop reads CASSRGTSGSSEQFF. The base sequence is TGTGCCAGCAGCCGTGGGACTAGCGGGAGTAGTGAGCAGTTCTTC. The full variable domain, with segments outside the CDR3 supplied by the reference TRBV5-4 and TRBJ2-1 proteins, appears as ETGVTQSPTHLIKTRGQQVTLRCSSQSGHNTVSWYQQALGQGPQFIFQYYREEENGRGNFPPRFSGLQFPNYSSELNVNALELDDSALYLCASSRGTSGSSEQFFGPGTRLTVL.